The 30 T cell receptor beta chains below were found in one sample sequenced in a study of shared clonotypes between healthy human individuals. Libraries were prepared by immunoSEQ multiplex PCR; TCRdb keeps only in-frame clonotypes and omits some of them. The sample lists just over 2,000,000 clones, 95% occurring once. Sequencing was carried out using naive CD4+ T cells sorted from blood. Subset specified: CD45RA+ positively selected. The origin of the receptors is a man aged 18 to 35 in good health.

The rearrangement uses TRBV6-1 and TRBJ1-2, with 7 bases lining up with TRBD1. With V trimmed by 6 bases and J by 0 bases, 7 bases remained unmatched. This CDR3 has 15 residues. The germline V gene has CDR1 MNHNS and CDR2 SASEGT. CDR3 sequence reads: CASRREGAANYGYTF. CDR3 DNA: TGTGCCAGCAGAAGAGAGGGGGCAGCTAACTATGGCTACACCTTC.

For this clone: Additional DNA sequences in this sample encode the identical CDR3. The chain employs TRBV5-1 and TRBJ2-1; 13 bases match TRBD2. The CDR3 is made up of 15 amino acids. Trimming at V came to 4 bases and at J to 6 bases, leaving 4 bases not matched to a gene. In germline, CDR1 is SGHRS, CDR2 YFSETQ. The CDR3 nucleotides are TGCGCCAGCAGCCTCGGACTAGCGGGAGTCAATGAGCAGTTCTTC. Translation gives CASSLGLAGVNEQFF. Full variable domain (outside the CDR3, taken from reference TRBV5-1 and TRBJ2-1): KAGVTQTPRYLIKTRGQQVTLSCSPISGHRSVSWYQQTPGQGLQFLFEYFSETQRNKGNFPGRFSGRQFSNSRSEMNVSTLELGDSALYLCASSLGLAGVNEQFFGPGTRLTVL.

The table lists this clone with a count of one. CDR3 protein: CASSQTTGNGNTIYF. DNA of the CDR3: TGCGCCAGCAGCCAAACGACAGGGAATGGAAACACCATATATTTT. The chain has TRBV5-1 and TRBJ1-3, with 7 bases that match TRBD1. CDR1 and CDR2 from the germline V gene are SGHRS and YFSETQ. J gave up 3 bases and V 4 bases, and 7 bases lay outside the gene matches. This CDR3 is 15 amino acids long.

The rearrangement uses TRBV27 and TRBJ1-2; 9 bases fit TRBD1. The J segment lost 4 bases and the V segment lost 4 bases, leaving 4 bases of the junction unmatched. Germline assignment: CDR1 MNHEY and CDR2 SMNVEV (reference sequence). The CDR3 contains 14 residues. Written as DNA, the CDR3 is TGTGCCAGCAGTTCGGACAGGGGCAGCTATGGCTACACCTTC. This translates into CASSSDRGSYGYTF.

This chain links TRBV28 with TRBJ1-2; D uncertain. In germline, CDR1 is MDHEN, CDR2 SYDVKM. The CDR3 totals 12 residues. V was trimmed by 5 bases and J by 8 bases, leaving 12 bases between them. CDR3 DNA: TGTGCCAGCAGTCCCGACCCTTGGGGCTACACCTTC. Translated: CASSPDPWGYTF.

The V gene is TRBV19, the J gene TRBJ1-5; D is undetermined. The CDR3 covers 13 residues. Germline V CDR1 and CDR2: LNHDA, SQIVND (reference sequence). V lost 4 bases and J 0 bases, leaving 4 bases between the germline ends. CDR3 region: CASSSFSNQPQHF. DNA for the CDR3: TGTGCCAGTAGTAGTTTTAGCAATCAGCCCCAGCATTTT.

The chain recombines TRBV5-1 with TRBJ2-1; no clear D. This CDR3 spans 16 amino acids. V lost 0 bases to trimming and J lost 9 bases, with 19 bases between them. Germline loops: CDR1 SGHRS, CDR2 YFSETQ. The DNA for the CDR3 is TGCGCCAGCAGCTTGGGTGGCGGCGCGTTGTATGTTGAGCAGTTCTTC. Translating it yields CASSLGGGALYVEQFF.

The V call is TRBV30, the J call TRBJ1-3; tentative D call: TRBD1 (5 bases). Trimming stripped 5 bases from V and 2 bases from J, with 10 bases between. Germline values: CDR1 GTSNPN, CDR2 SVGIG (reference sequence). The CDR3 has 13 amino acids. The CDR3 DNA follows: TGTGCCTGGGACAGCCTTACTGGAAACACCATATATTTT. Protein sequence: CAWDSLTGNTIYF.

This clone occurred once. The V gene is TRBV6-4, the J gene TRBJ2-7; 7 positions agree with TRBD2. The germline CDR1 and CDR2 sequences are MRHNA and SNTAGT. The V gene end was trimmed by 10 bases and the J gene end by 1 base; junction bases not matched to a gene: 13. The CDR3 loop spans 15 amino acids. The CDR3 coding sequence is TGTGCCATCAGCCGTGGAGCGGGAAGATCCTACGAGCAGTACTTC. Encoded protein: CAISRGAGRSYEQYF.

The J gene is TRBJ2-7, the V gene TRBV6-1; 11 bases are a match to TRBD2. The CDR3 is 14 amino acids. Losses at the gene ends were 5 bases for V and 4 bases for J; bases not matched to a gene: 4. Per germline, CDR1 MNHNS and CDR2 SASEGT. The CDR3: CASSRTSGGYEQYF. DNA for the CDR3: TGTGCCAGCAGTAGAACTAGCGGGGGTTACGAGCAGTACTTC.

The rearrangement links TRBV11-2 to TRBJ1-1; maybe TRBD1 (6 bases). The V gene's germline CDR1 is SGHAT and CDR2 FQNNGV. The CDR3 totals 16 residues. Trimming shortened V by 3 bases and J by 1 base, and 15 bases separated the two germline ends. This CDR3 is CASSLSMGGANTEAFF. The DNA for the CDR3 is TGTGCCAGCAGCTTGTCAATGGGGGGGGCGAACACTGAAGCTTTCTTT. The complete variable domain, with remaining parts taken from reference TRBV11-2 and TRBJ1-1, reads EAGVAQSPRYKIIEKRQSVAFWCNPISGHATLYWYQQILGQGPKLLIQFQNNGVVDDSQLPKDRFSAERLKGVDSTLKIQPAKLEDSAVYLCASSLSMGGANTEAFFGQGTRLTVV.

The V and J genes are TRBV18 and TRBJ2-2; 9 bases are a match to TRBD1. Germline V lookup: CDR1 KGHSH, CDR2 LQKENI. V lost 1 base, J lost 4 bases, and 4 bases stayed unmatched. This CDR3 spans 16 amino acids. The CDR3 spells CASSPQDRGGTGELFF. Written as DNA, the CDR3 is TGTGCCAGCTCACCACAAGACAGGGGGGGCACCGGGGAGCTGTTTTTT.

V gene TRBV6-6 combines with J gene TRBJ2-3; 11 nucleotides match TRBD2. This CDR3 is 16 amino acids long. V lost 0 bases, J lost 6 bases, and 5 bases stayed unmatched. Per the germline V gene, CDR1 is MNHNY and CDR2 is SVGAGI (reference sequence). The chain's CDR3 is CASSYSTASGRDTQYF. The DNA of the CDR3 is TGTGCCAGCAGTTACTCGACGGCTAGCGGGAGGGATACGCAGTATTTT.

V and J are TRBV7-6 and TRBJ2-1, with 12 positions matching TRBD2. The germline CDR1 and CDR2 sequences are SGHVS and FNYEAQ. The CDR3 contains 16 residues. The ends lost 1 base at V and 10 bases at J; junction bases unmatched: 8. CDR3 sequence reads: CASSLGGLAGLGEQFF. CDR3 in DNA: TGTGCCAGCAGCTTAGGGGGACTAGCGGGCCTCGGGGAGCAGTTCTTC.

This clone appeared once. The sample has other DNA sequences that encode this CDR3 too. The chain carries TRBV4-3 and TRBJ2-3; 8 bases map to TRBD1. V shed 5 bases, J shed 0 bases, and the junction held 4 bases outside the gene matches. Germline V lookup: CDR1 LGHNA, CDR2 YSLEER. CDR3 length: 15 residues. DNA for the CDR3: TGCGCCAGCAGCTTGCAGGGGGCTAGCACAGATACGCAGTATTTT. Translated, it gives CASSLQGASTDTQYF.

The CDR3 sequence: CAWSPGLAGKGVNEQFF. In DNA form, the CDR3 reads TGTGCCTGGAGTCCCGGACTAGCGGGAAAAGGGGTCAATGAGCAGTTCTTC. This chain joins TRBV30 and TRBJ2-1; TRBD2 aligns across 12 bases. The CDR3 consists of 17 residues. Germline lookup yields CDR1 GTSNPN and CDR2 SVGIG (reference sequence). J gave up 6 bases and V 2 bases, and 11 bases lay outside the gene matches.

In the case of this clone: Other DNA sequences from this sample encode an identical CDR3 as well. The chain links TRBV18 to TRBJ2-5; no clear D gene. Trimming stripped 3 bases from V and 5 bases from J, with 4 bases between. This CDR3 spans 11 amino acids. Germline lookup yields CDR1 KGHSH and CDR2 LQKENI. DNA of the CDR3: TGTGCCAGCTCACCGATGGAGACCCAGTACTTC. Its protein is CASSPMETQYF.

The DNA of the CDR3 is TGTGCCAGCAGTTTATGGGCTAGCGCCGCCTACGAGCAGTACTTC. Translating gives CASSLWASAAYEQYF. V gene TRBV27 combines with J gene TRBJ2-7; tentative D call: TRBD2 (6 bases). The CDR3 is made up of 15 amino acids. The V gene lost 1 base and the J gene lost 2 bases, with 12 bases spanning the gap. Germline values: CDR1 MNHEY, CDR2 SMNVEV (reference sequence).

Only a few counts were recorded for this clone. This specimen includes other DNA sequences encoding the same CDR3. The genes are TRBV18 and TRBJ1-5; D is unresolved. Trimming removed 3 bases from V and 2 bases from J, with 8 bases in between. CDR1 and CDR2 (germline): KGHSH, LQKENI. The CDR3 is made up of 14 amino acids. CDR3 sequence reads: CASSPGGGNQPQHF. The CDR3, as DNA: TGTGCCAGCTCACCGGGAGGAGGCAATCAGCCCCAGCATTTT.

CDR3 nucleotide sequence: TGTGCCAGTAGTATACAGGGGGCTCTATTGTCCACTGAAGCTTTCTTT. Translating gives CASSIQGALLSTEAFF. This chain links TRBV19 with TRBJ1-1, with 8 bases lining up with TRBD1. CDR3 length: 16 amino acids. The germline gives CDR1 LNHDA, CDR2 SQIVND (reference sequence). V shed 2 bases and J 4 bases; nucleotides not matched to a gene: 9. Full variable domain (rest looked up from reference TRBV19 and TRBJ1-1): DGGITQSPKYLFRKEGQNVTLSCEQNLNHDAMYWYRQDPGQGLRLIYYSQIVNDFQKGDIAEGYSVSREKKESFPLTVTSAQKNPTAFYLCASSIQGALLSTEAFFGQGTRLTVV.

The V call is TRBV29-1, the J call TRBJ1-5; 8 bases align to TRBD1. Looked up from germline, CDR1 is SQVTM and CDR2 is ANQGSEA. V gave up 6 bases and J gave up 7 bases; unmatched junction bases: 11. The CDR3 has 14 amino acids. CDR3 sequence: CSVVGQEKGQPQHF. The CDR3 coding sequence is TGCAGCGTAGTGGGACAGGAGAAAGGGCAGCCCCAGCATTTT.

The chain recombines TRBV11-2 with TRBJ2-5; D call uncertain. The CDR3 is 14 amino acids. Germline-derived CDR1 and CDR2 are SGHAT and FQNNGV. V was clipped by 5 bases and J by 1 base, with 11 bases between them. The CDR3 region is CASSPQKPQETQYF. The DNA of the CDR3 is TGTGCCAGCAGCCCTCAGAAGCCCCAAGAGACCCAGTACTTC.

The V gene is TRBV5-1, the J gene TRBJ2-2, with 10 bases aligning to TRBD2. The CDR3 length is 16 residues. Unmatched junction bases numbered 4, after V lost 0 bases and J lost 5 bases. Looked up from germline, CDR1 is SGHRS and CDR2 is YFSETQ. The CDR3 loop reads CASSLDPSGSTGELFF. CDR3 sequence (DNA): TGCGCCAGCAGCTTGGATCCTAGCGGGAGTACCGGGGAGCTGTTTTTT.

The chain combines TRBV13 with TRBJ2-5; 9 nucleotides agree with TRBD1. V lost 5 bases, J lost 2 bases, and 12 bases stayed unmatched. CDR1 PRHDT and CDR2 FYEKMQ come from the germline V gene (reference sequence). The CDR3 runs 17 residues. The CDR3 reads CASSTRPTGGGQETQYF. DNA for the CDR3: TGTGCCAGCAGCACGCGACCAACAGGGGGCGGACAAGAGACCCAGTACTTC.

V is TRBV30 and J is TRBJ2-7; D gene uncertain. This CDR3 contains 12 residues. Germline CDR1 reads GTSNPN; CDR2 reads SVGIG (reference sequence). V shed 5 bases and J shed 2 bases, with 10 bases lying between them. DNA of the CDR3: TGTGCCTGGTCTCCCGGTGCCTACGAGCAGTACTTC. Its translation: CAWSPGAYEQYF.

Written as DNA, the CDR3 is TGTGCCTGGGGGACAGGGGTTTCGAACACTGAAGCTTTCTTT. Translating it yields CAWGTGVSNTEAFF. The V gene is TRBV30, the J gene TRBJ1-1; TRBD1 matches at 10 bases. This CDR3 contains 14 residues. Germline CDR1 reads GTSNPN; CDR2 reads SVGIG (reference sequence). Trimming removed 5 bases from V and 1 base from J; junction bases left unmatched: 4.

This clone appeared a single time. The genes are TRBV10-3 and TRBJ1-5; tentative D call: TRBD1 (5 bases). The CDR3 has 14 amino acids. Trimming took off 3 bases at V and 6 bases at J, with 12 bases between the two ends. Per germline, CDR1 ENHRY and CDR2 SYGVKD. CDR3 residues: CAISETGSPQPQHF. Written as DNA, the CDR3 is TGTGCCATCAGTGAAACAGGATCCCCTCAGCCCCAGCATTTT.

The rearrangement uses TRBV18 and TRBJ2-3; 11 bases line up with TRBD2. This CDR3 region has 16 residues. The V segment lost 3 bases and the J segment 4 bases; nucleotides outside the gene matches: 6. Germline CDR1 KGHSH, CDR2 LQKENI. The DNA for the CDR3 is TGTGCCAGCTCACCGGGACTAGCGGTTTCTTCAGATACGCAGTATTTT. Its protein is CASSPGLAVSSDTQYF.

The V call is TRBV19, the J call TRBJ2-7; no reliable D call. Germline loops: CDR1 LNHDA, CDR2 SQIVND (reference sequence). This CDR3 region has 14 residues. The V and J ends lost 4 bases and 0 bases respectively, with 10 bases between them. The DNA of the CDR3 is TGTGCCAGTAGTAATTCAGGTGCCTCCTACGAGCAGTACTTC. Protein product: CASSNSGASYEQYF.

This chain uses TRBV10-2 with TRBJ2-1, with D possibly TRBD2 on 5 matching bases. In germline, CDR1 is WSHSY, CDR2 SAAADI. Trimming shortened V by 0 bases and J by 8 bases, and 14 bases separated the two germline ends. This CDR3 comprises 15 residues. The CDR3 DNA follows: TGCGCCAGCAGTGAGTCGAGCCTAGCTGGCTATGAGCAGTTCTTC. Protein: CASSESSLAGYEQFF.